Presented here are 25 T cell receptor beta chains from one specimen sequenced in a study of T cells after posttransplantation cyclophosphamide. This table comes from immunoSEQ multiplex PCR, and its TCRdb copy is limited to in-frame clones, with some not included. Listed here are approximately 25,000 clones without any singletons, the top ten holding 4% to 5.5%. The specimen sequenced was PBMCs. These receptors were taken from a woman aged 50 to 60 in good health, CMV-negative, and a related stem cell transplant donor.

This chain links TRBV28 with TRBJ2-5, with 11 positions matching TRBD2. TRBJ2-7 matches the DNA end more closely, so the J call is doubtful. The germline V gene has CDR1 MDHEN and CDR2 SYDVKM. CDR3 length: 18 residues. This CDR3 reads CATVGASGRTSTIYEQYF. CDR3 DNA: TGTGCCACCGTGGGGGCTAGCGGGAGGACCTCTACGATCTACGAGCAGTACTTC.

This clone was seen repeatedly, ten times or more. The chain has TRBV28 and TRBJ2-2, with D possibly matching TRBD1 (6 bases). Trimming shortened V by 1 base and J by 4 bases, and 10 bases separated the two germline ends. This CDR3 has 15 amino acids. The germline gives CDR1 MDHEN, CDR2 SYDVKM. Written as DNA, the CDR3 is TGTGCCAGCAGTTTATTCAGGGGCGGCACCGGGGAGCTGTTTTTT. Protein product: CASSLFRGGTGELFF.

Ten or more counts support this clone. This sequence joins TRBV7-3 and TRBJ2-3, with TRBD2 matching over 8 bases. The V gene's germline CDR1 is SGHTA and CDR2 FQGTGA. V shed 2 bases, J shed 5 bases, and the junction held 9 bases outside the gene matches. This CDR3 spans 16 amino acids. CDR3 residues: CASSLLPGGPEDTQYF. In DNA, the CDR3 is TGTGCCAGCAGCTTACTACCGGGAGGGCCAGAAGATACGCAGTATTTT.

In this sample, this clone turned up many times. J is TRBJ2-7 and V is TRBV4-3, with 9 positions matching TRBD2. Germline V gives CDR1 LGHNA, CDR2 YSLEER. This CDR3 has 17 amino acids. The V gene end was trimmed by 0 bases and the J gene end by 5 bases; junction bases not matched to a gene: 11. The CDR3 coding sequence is TGCGCCAGCAGCCAAGATCCTGATGCGGGGGGGCAAGACGAGCAGTACTTC. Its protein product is CASSQDPDAGGQDEQYF.

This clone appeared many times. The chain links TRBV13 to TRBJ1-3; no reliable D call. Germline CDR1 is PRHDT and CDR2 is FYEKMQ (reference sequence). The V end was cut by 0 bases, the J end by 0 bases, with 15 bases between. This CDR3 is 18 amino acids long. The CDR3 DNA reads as TGTGCCAGCAGCTTAGGCCGAGGCCACTTAAGCTCTGGAAACACCATATATTTT. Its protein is CASSLGRGHLSSGNTIYF.

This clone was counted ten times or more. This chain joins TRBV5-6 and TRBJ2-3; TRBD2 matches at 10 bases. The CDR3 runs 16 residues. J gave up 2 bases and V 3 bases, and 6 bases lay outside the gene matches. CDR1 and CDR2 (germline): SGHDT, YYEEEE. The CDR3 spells CASSSLSGGITDTQYF. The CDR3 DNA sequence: TGTGCCAGCAGCTCACTTAGCGGGGGGATCACAGATACGCAGTATTTT.

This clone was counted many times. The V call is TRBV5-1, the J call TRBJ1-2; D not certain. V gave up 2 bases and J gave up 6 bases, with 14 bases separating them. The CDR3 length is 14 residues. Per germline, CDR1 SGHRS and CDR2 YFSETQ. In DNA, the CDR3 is TGCGCCAGCAGCTTACGGGGAGGATCGGATGGCTACACCTTC. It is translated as CASSLRGGSDGYTF.

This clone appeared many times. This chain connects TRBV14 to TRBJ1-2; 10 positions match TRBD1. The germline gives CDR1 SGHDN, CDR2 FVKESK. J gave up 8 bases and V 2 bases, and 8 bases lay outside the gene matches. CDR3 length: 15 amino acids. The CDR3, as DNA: TGTGCCAGCAGCCAAACTTGGGACAGGGGAGAGGGCTACACCTTC. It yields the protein CASSQTWDRGEGYTF.

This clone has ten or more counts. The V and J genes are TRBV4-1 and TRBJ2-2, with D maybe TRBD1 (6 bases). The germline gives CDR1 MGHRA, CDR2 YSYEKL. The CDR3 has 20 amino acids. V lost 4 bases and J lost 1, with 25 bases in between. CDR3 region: CASSLRLGEIGQRNTGELFF. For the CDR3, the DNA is TGCGCCAGCAGCCTACGTTTGGGGGAAATAGGACAGCGGAACACCGGGGAGCTGTTTTTT.

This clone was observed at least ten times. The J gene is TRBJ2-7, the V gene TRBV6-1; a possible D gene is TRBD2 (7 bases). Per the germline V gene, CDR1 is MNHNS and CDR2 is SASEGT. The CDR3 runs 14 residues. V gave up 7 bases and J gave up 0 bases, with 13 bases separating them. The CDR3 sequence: CASKGGPHSYEQYF. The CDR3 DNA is TGTGCCAGCAAGGGGGGGCCTCACTCCTACGAGCAGTACTTC.

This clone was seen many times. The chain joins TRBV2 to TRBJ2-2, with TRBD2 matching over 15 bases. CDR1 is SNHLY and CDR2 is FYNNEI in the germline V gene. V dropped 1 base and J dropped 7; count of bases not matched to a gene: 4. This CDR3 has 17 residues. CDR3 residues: CASSEVGLAGGGGELFF. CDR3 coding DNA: TGTGCCAGCAGTGAAGTGGGACTAGCGGGGGGCGGCGGGGAGCTGTTTTTT.

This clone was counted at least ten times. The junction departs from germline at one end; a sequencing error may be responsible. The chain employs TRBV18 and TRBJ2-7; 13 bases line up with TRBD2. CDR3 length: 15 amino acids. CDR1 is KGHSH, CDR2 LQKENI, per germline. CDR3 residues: CASPPGLAGIYEQYF. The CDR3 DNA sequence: TGTGCCAGCCCACCGGGACTAGCGGGGATCTACGAGCAGTACTTC.

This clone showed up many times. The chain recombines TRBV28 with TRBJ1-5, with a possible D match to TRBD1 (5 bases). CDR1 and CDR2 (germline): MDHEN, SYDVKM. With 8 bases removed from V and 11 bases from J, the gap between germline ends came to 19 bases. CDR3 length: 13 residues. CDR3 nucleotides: TGTGCCAGCGGGGAGGCGGGGCGATCGGCCCAGCATTTT. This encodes CASGEAGRSAQHF.

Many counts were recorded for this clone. The DNA of the CDR3 is TGTGCCAGCAGCTTAGAGGCGGGAGATACGCAGTATTTT. Translation: CASSLEAGDTQYF. The chain joins TRBV7-9 to TRBJ2-3, with D maybe TRBD2 (5 bases). The V end lost 1 base, the J end lost 5 bases, and 7 bases lay between the germline ends. Germline V gene data show CDR1 as SEHNR and CDR2 as FQNEAQ (reference sequence). This CDR3 region has 13 residues.

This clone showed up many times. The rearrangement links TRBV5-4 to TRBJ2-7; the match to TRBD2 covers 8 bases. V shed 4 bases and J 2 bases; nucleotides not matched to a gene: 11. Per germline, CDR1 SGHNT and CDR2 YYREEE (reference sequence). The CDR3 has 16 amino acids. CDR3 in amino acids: CASSPGGQGGAYEQYF. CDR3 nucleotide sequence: TGTGCCAGCAGCCCGGGGGGGCAGGGTGGGGCCTACGAGCAGTACTTC.

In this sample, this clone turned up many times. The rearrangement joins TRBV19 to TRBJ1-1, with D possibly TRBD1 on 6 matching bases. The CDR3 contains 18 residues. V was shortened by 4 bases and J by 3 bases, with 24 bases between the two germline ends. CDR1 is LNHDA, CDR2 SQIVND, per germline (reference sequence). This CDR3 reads CASSTSRGGWSGYTEAFF. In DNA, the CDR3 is TGTGCCAGTAGTACGAGCAGGGGCGGGTGGAGTGGGTACACTGAAGCTTTCTTT.

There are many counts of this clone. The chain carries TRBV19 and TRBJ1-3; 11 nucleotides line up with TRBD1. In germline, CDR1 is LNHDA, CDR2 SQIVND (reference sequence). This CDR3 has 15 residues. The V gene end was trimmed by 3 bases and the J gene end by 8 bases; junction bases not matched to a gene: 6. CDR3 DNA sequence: TGTGCCAGTAGTATCGGACAGGGGGCGAGGGACACCATATATTTT. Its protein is CASSIGQGARDTIYF.

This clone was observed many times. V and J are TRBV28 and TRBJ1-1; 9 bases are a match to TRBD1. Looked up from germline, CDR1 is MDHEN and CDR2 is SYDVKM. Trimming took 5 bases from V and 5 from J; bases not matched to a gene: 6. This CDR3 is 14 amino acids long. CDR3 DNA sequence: TGTGCCAGCAGTCAAGACAGGGGGAGGACTGAAGCTTTCTTT. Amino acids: CASSQDRGRTEAFF.

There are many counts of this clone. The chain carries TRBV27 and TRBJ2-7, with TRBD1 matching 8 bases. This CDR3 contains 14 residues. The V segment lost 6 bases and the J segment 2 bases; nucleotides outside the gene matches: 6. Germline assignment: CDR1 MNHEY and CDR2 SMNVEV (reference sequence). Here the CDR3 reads CASREDRDPYEQYF. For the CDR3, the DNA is TGTGCCAGCAGGGAGGACAGGGACCCCTACGAGCAGTACTTC.

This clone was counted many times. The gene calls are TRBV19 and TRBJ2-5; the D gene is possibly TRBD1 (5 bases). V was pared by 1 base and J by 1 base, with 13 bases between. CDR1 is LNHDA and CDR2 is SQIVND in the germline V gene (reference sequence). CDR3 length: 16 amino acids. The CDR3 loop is CASSIVGPGPQETQYF. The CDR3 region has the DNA TGTGCCAGTAGTATAGTCGGTCCAGGGCCCCAAGAGACCCAGTACTTC.

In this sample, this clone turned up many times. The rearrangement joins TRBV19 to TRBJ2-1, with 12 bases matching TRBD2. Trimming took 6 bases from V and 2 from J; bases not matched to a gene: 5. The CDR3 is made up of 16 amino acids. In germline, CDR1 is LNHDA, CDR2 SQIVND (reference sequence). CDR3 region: CASRTSGGVTYNEQFF. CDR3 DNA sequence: TGTGCCAGTAGGACTAGCGGGGGCGTTACCTACAATGAGCAGTTCTTC.

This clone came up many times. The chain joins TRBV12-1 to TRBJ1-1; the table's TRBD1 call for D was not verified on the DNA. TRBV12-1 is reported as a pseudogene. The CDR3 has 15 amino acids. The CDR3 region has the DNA TGTGCCAGCAGCCCCGGACAGGGCATGAACACTGAAGCTTTCTTT. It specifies CASSPGQGMNTEAFF.

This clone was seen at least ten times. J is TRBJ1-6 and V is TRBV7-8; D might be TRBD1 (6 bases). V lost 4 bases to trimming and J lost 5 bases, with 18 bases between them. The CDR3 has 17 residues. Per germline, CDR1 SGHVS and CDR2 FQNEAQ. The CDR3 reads CASSSQGRGRNNSPLHF. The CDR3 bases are TGTGCCAGCAGCTCACAAGGCAGGGGACGAAATAATTCACCCCTCCACTTT.

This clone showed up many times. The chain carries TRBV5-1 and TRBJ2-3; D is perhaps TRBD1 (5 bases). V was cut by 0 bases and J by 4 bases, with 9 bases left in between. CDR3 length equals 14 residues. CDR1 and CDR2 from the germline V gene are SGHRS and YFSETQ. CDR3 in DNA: TGCGCCAGCAGCTTGGCTCAGGGCCCAGATACGCAGTATTTT. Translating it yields CASSLAQGPDTQYF.

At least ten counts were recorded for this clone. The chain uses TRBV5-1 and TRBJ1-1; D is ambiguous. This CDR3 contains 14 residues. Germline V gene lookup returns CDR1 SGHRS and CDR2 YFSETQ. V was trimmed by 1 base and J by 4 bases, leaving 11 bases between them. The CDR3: CASSLSGRSTEAFF. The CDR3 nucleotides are TGCGCCAGCAGCTTGTCGGGGAGAAGCACTGAAGCTTTCTTT. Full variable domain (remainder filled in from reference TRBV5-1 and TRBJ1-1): KAGVTQTPRYLIKTRGQQVTLSCSPISGHRSVSWYQQTPGQGLQFLFEYFSETQRNKGNFPGRFSGRQFSNSRSEMNVSTLELGDSALYLCASSLSGRSTEAFFGQGTRLTVV.